This TCR beta chain was sequenced during a study of CD8 T cells in ankylosing spondylitis. At least ten counts were recorded for this clonotype. What it binds is unknown. The CDR3 spans 15 residues. Germline V gene lookup returns CDR1 MNHEY and CDR2 SVGEGT. Trimming cost V 5 bases and J 2 bases, with 15 bases left between them. Library preparation for TCR beta used quantitative 5'-RACE with molecular barcodes. From the 5' RACE reads, TCRdb called clonotypes with MiXCR, one entry per CDR3 protein. This sample has about 330,000 distinct CDR3 sequences; 7.5% to 9% occur once, and the top ten carry roughly 15%. Overall study findings and caveats: Prior literature has documented some motif variants in synovial fluid and blood from reactive arthritis. Peripheral blood samples showed relatively rare disease-linked clones, and these clones were CD8+. According to the report, clones linked to the disease were significantly enriched in matched synovial fluid samples taken from ankylosing spondylitis patients. For ankylosing spondylitis blood, a TCR beta motif of seven to nine highly homologous variants appeared characteristic.

This sequence joins TRBV6-2 or TRBV6-3 and TRBJ2-5, with unresolved D. The receptor comes from a male donor with ankylosing spondylitis. Source material: blood, either unsorted or a sorted T cell fraction (not recorded which). The CDR3 DNA reads TGTGCCAGCAGTCCAACGCTGGCGGCTCAAGAGACCCAGTACTTC. As protein: CASSPTLAAQETQYF.